Shown below are 7 T cell receptor beta chains from a single sample sequenced in a study of blood T cell repertoires in COVID-19. The repertoire was sequenced with immunoSEQ multiplex PCR; TCRdb's copy has only in-frame clones and lacks some. The sample gives 45,000 or so clones, around nine tenths of which show up once; 3.9% is in the top ten. The sample taken for sequencing was peripheral blood. Receptor source: a man between 40 and 49 years old with COVID-19, enrolled during active disease.

This rearrangement joins TRBV11-2 to TRBJ2-5, with TRBD2 identical over 13 bases. Looked up from germline, CDR1 is SGHAT and CDR2 is FQNNGV. V lost 3 bases and J lost 2; bases outside the gene matches: 6. This CDR3 has 17 amino acids. The CDR3 loop reads CASSFRGLAGIQETQYF. The CDR3 DNA reads as TGTGCCAGCAGCTTTAGGGGACTAGCGGGGATTCAAGAGACCCAGTACTTC.

The gene calls are TRBV7-9 and TRBJ2-7; D unresolved. The V end was cut by 1 base, the J end by 0 bases, with 7 bases between. The germline CDR1 and CDR2 sequences are SEHNR and FQNEAQ (reference sequence). The CDR3 is 14 residues long. CDR3 in DNA: TGTGCCAGCAGCTTAGGTCCAGGCTCCTACGAGCAGTACTTC. Protein: CASSLGPGSYEQYF. Drawing the rest from reference TRBV7-9 and TRBJ2-7, the complete variable domain is DTGVSQNPRHKITKRGQNVTFRCDPISEHNRLYWYRQTLGQGPEFLTYFQNEAQLEKSRLLSDRFSAERPKGSFSTLEIQRTEQGDSAMYLCASSLGPGSYEQYFGPGTRLTVT.

This clone has only a few counts. The J gene is TRBJ1-5, the V gene TRBV11-2, with TRBD1 identical over 10 bases. CDR1 and CDR2 (germline): SGHAT, FQNNGV. The V segment lost 5 bases and the J segment 6 bases; nucleotides outside the gene matches: 7. The CDR3 length is 15 residues. The CDR3 reads CASSIGQGGTQPQHF. The CDR3 DNA is TGTGCCAGCAGCATCGGACAGGGGGGAACTCAGCCCCAGCATTTT. Based on the CDR3 plus reference TRBV11-2 and TRBJ1-5, the full variable domain is EAGVAQSPRYKIIEKRQSVAFWCNPISGHATLYWYQQILGQGPKLLIQFQNNGVVDDSQLPKDRFSAERLKGVDSTLKIQPAKLEDSAVYLCASSIGQGGTQPQHFGDGTRLSIL.

The genes are TRBV28 and TRBJ1-2, with D possibly matching TRBD1 (6 bases). V lost 6 bases to trimming and J lost 6 bases, with 11 bases between them. This CDR3 is built from 12 residues. The germline V gene has CDR1 MDHEN and CDR2 SYDVKM. The CDR3 region has the DNA TGTGCCAGCAGCCTTTACAGGGATGGCTACACCTTC. The encoded protein is CASSLYRDGYTF.

The J gene is TRBJ2-1, the V gene TRBV27; 9 nucleotides align to TRBD2. This CDR3 contains 13 residues. From germline, CDR1 is MNHEY and CDR2 SMNVEV (reference sequence). The J segment lost 5 bases and the V segment lost 6 bases, leaving 2 bases of the junction unmatched. CDR3 DNA: TGTGCCAGCAGGGGACTAGCCCACAATGAGCAGTTCTTC. As protein: CASRGLAHNEQFF.

This rearrangement joins TRBV3-1 (or the pseudogene TRBV3-2) to TRBJ2-2; 14 positions match TRBD2. Per the germline V gene, CDR1 is LGHDT and CDR2 is YNNKEL (reference sequence). This CDR3 comprises 17 residues. Trimming at V came to 0 bases and at J to 4 bases, leaving 1 base not matched to a gene. The CDR3 nucleotides read TGTGCCAGCAGCCAAGATGGACTAGCGGGGGGCACCGGGGAGCTGTTTTTT. Translation gives CASSQDGLAGGTGELFF.

V is TRBV11-3 and J is TRBJ2-1, with D perhaps matching TRBD1 (5 bases). This CDR3 contains 15 residues. The V end was cut by 3 bases, the J end by 2 bases, with 11 bases between. CDR1 and CDR2 from the germline V gene are SGHNT and YENEEA. CDR3 sequence: CASSFWGSTYNEQFF. CDR3 nucleotide sequence: TGTGCCAGCAGCTTCTGGGGCTCCACCTACAATGAGCAGTTCTTC.